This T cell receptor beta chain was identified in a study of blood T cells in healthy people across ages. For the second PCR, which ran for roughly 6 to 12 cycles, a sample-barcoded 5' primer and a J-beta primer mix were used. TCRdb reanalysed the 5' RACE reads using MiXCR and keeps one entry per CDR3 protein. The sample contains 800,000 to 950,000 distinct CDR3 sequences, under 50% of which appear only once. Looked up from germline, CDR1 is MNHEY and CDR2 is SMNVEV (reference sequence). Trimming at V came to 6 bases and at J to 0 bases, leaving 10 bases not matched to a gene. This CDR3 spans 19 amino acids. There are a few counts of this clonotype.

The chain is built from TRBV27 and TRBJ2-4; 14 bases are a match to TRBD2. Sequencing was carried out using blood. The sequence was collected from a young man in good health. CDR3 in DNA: TGTGCCAGCAGCTCGATGACTAGCGGGGGGGTCTTAGCCAAAAACATTCAGTACTTC. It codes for CASSSMTSGGVLAKNIQYF.